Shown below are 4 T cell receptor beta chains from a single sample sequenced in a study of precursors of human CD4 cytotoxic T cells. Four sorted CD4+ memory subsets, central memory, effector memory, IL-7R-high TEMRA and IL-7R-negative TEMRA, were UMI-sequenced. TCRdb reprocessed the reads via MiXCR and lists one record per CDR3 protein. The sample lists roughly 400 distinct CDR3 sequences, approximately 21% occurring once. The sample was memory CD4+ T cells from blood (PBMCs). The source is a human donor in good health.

The CDR3 DNA sequence: TGTGCCAGCAGCTTAAATCCCTACGAGCAGTACTTC. Amino acids: CASSLNPYEQYF. The chain recombines TRBV11-2 with TRBJ2-7; unclear D gene. Germline CDR1 SGHAT, CDR2 FQNNGV. V was cut by 2 bases and J by 2 bases, with 4 bases left in between. The CDR3 spans 12 residues.

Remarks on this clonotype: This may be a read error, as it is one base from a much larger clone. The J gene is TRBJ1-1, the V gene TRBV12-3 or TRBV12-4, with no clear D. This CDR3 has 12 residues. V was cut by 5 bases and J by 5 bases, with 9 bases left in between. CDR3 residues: CASSRGGTEAFF. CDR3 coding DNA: TGTGCCAGCAGTCGGGGAGGGACTGAAGCTTTCTTT.

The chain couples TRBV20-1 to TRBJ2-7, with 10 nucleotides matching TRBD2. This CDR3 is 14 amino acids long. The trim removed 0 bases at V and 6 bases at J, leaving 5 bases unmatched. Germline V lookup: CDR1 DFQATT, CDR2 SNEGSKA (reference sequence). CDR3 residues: CSARDGTSDVEQYF. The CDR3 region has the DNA TGCAGTGCTAGAGATGGGACTAGCGACGTCGAGCAGTACTTC.

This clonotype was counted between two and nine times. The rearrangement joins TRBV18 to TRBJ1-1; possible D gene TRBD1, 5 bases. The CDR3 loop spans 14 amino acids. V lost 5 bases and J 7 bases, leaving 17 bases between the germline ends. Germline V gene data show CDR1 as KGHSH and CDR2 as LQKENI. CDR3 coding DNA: TGTGCCAGCTCAGCATCCGCCAGGGTAGGTGAAGCTTTCTTT. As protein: CASSASARVGEAFF.